A selection of T cell receptor beta chains follows, all from one sample in a study of blood T cell repertoires in COVID-19. The assay was immunoSEQ multiplex PCR, and TCRdb's table has in-frame clones only and misses some. The sample includes approximately 110,000 clones, about 90% of them seen just once. The sample comprised peripheral blood. The receptor set was obtained from a woman aged 50 to 65 with active or convalescent COVID-19. Each CDR3 is given with its conserved first and last residue. D genes are given only for firm matches. Not every row has a clone size; where given, it reads once, few, many or a size class.

abundance	d_gene	v_gene	j_gene	CDR3aa	CDR3nt
NA	TRBD2	TRBV5-1	TRBJ2-7	CASSYGLADSYEQYF	TGCGCCAGCAGCTACGGACTAGCGGACTCCTACGAGCAGTACTTC
NA	NA	TRBV18	TRBJ2-1	CASSPREADPFVF	TGTGCCAGCTCACCACGGGAAGCGGACCCATTCGTCTTC
NA	TRBD1	TRBV28	TRBJ1-6	CATNRDRADLRNSPLHF	TGTGCCACTAACCGGGACAGGGCCGATCTGAGGAATTCACCCCTCCACTTT
NA	NA	TRBV11-2	TRBJ2-1	CASSLVRVGEQFF	TGTGCCAGCAGCTTAGTCAGGGTAGGTGAGCAGTTCTTC
NA	NA	TRBV9	TRBJ1-1	CASSSQMDTEAFF	TGTGCCAGCAGCTCACAGATGGACACTGAAGCTTTCTTT
NA	NA	TRBV6-2/TRBV6-3	TRBJ2-2	CASSSQGFAGELFF	TGTGCCAGCAGTTCACAGGGATTCGCCGGGGAGCTGTTTTTT
NA	NA	TRBV21-1	TRBJ1-6	CASSTRGRTLHF	TGTGCCAGCAGCACAAGGGGCCGAACCCTCCACTTT
NA	TRBD2	TRBV18	TRBJ2-4	CASSPPGLPTSKNIQYF	TGTGCCAGCTCTCCGCCGGGACTACCTACTAGCAAAAACATTCAGTACTTC
NA	NA	TRBV4-1	TRBJ2-3	CASSHGDHAGTDTQYF	TGCGCCAGCAGCCACGGGGACCACGCGGGGACAGATACGCAGTATTTT
once	NA	TRBV6-5	TRBJ2-5	CASRAGNEETQYF	TGTGCCAGCCGAGCAGGGAATGAAGAGACCCAGTACTTC
NA	NA	TRBV3-1/TRBV3-2	TRBJ2-2	CASSHMSIKTGELFF	TGTGCCAGCAGCCATATGAGTATTAAGACCGGGGAGCTGTTTTTT
NA	NA	TRBV28	TRBJ2-1	CASSLSSYNEQFF	TGTGCCAGCAGTTTATCCAGTTACAATGAGCAGTTCTTC
NA	NA	TRBV2	TRBJ1-5	CASSAGQSEDPQHF	TGTGCCAGCAGTGCAGGACAGAGCGAGGACCCCCAGCATTTT
NA	NA	TRBV6-2/TRBV6-3	TRBJ2-1	CASSWAGSYNEQFF	TGTGCCAGCAGTTGGGCGGGAAGCTACAATGAGCAGTTCTTC
NA	TRBD1	TRBV10-3	TRBJ2-2	CAISVSGTGRTGELFF	TGTGCCATCAGTGTGTCAGGGACAGGTAGAACCGGGGAGCTGTTTTTT
NA	TRBD2	TRBV7-3	TRBJ2-2	CASSAGTMNTGELFF	TGTGCCAGCAGTGCCGGGACTATGAACACCGGGGAGCTGTTTTTT
NA	NA	TRBV19	TRBJ2-7	CASSMPQAAFYEQYF	TGTGCCAGTAGTATGCCCCAGGCTGCGTTCTACGAGCAGTACTTC
NA	TRBD1	TRBV7-8	TRBJ2-7	CASRTGRGEQYF	TGTGCCAGCAGGACAGGGAGAGGGGAGCAGTACTTC
once	NA	TRBV20-1	TRBJ1-1	CSARQGAQAFF	TGCAGTGCTAGACAGGGCGCGCAAGCTTTCTTT
NA	NA	TRBV28	TRBJ2-7	CASSFGVTSSYEQYF	TGTGCCAGCAGTTTCGGGGTTACGAGCTCCTACGAGCAGTACTTC
NA	NA	TRBV6-1	TRBJ2-7	CASSEEAGLPYEQYF	TGTGCCAGCAGTGAAGAGGCAGGCCTCCCCTACGAGCAGTACTTC
once	NA	TRBV7-9	TRBJ2-7	CASTLGRGLRTYEQYF	TGTGCCAGCACCCTGGGCCGCGGGTTGAGGACCTACGAGCAGTACTTC
once	NA	TRBV7-9	TRBJ1-3	CASSLRRGNTIYF	TGTGCCAGCAGCTTAAGGAGGGGAAACACCATATATTTT
once	NA	TRBV28	TRBJ1-3	CASSSPLGGRSGNTIYF	TGTGCCAGCAGTTCCCCTTTGGGCGGGAGATCTGGAAACACCATATATTTT
NA	NA	TRBV25-1	TRBJ1-2	CASSEYRGLESGYTF	TGTGCCAGCAGTGAATATCGAGGTCTTGAGAGTGGCTACACCTTC
NA	TRBD1	TRBV7-9	TRBJ1-4	CASSQQGQGNEKLFF	TGTGCCAGCAGCCAACAGGGACAGGGTAATGAAAAACTGTTTTTT
NA	NA	TRBV4-3	TRBJ1-6	CASSQDPQNSPLHF	TGCGCCAGCAGCCAAGATCCCCAAAATTCACCCCTCCACTTT
NA	NA	TRBV28	TRBJ2-7	CASSFEGGRYEQYF	TGTGCCAGCAGTTTCGAGGGAGGCCGCTACGAGCAGTACTTC
NA	NA	TRBV28	TRBJ1-1	CASSVVQGGTEAFF	TGTGCCAGCAGTGTAGTGCAGGGCGGCACTGAAGCTTTCTTT
NA	NA	TRBV6-5	TRBJ2-3	CASRNRAGAQDTQYF	TGTGCCAGCAGGAACAGGGCGGGAGCTCAGGATACGCAGTATTTT
NA	NA	TRBV19	TRBJ2-1	CACRGARAGVYNEQFF	TGTGCCTGCAGAGGGGCTAGAGCGGGCGTATACAATGAGCAGTTCTTC
NA	TRBD2	TRBV7-2	TRBJ2-7	CASSLTSGTAGYEQYF	TGTGCCAGCAGCTTGACTAGCGGGACGGCTGGCTACGAGCAGTACTTC
NA	TRBD1	TRBV7-9	TRBJ2-7	CASSLDGTGPREQYF	TGTGCCAGCAGCTTAGACGGGACAGGGCCCCGAGAGCAGTACTTC
NA	TRBD1	TRBV29-1	TRBJ1-3	CSVARDRGNTIYF	TGCAGCGTCGCCCGGGACAGAGGAAACACCATATATTTT
NA	NA	TRBV9	TRBJ2-3	CASTPGQESPGLVF	TGTGCCAGCACCCCCGGGCAGGAGTCTCCAGGGCTAGTTTTT
NA	TRBD2	TRBV6-5	TRBJ2-1	CASCSGEGLYCEQFF	TGTGCCAGCTGTTCGGGGGAGGGCCTTTATTGTGAGCAGTTCTTC
NA	NA	TRBV4-3	TRBJ1-4	CASSQSSQGYNEKLFF	TGCGCCAGCAGCCAATCATCACAGGGATATAATGAAAAACTGTTTTTT
NA	TRBD2	TRBV5-8	TRBJ2-1	CASSLWISGLASNEQFF	TGTGCCAGCAGCTTGTGGATATCGGGACTAGCCTCTAATGAGCAGTTCTTC
NA	TRBD2	TRBV9	TRBJ2-1	CASSFPRTSGDVSYNEQFF	TGTGCCAGCAGCTTTCCCAGGACTAGCGGGGATGTCTCCTACAATGAGCAGTTCTTC
NA	TRBD2	TRBV19	TRBJ2-1	CASSGVAGLSYNEQFF	TGTGCCAGTAGTGGAGTAGCGGGACTCTCCTACAATGAGCAGTTCTTC
NA	TRBD1	TRBV6-5	TRBJ2-7	CASSYIGDRPYEQYF	TGTGCCAGCAGTTACATAGGGGACAGGCCTTACGAGCAGTACTTC
NA	NA	TRBV27	TRBJ1-1	CASTETWGLTEAFF	TGTGCCAGCACCGAGACCTGGGGACTTACTGAAGCTTTCTTT
NA	TRBD1	TRBV18	TRBJ2-5	CASSPNRGQETQYF	TGTGCCAGCTCTCCCAACAGGGGACAAGAGACCCAGTACTTC
NA	NA	TRBV24-1	TRBJ1-1	CATSDPGTRAFF	TGTGCCACCAGTGATCCAGGGACTCGAGCTTTCTTT
NA	TRBD2	TRBV6-5	TRBJ2-7	CASSLVAGGEDEQYF	TGTGCCAGCAGCCTAGTAGCGGGAGGGGAGGACGAGCAGTACTTC
NA	NA	TRBV12-3/TRBV12-4	TRBJ1-5	CASSLGTNQPQHF	TGTGCCAGCAGTCTCGGGACAAATCAGCCCCAGCATTTT
NA	NA	TRBV15	TRBJ2-5	CATSRDVKTQYF	TGTGCCACCAGCAGAGATGTAAAGACCCAGTACTTC
NA	NA	TRBV18	TRBJ1-5	CASSPATRNQPQHF	TGTGCCAGCTCACCTGCAACTCGCAATCAGCCCCAGCATTTT
NA	TRBD1	TRBV23-1	TRBJ2-7	CASSAGTGATDEQYF	TGCGCCAGCAGCGCCGGGACAGGGGCTACGGACGAGCAGTACTTC
NA	TRBD2	TRBV30	TRBJ2-3	CAWEKVAGVLGTDTQYF	TGTGCCTGGGAGAAGGTAGCGGGAGTGTTGGGCACAGATACGCAGTATTTT
NA	NA	TRBV10-3	TRBJ2-3	CASKNLGGDTQYF	TGTGCCTCAAAAAACTTAGGGGGAGATACGCAGTATTTT
NA	TRBD2	TRBV7-3	TRBJ2-1	CASSLGRGSSYNEQFF	TGTGCCAGCAGCTTAGGACGCGGGAGTTCATACAATGAGCAGTTCTTC
once	TRBD1	TRBV4-1	TRBJ2-5	CASSLSGQVRETQYF	TGCGCCAGCAGCCTCTCCGGACAGGTGAGAGAGACCCAGTACTTC
once	TRBD2	TRBV3-1/TRBV3-2	TRBJ2-1	CASSLGLANNEQFF	TGTGCCAGCAGCCTGGGACTAGCTAACAATGAGCAGTTCTTC
NA	NA	TRBV6-2/TRBV6-3	TRBJ1-4	CASSYSYTGGEKLFF	TGTGCCAGCAGTTACTCGTACACAGGTGGCGAAAAACTGTTTTTT
NA	TRBD2	TRBV6-5	TRBJ2-1	CASSQLAGGGNEQFF	TGTGCCAGCAGTCAACTAGCGGGAGGAGGCAATGAGCAGTTCTTC
NA	NA	TRBV28	TRBJ2-1	CASSPSGVRSYNEQFF	TGTGCCAGCAGTCCCTCAGGGGTCAGGTCCTACAATGAGCAGTTCTTC